This entry describes one T cell receptor beta chain. TCRdb keeps only in-frame clones here, not all; method: immunoSEQ multiplex PCR. In the table there are roughly 91,000 clones, more than 60% of which are singletons. The sample belongs to a study of blood T cell repertoires in COVID-19. Sequencing used peripheral blood. This clonotype was sampled from a man between 65 and 85 years old with acute or convalescent COVID-19.

The chain's CDR3 is CASSQYGLAGGNEQFF. The CDR3 nucleotides are TGTGCCAGCAGCCAATACGGACTAGCGGGGGGCAATGAGCAGTTCTTC. The chain is built from TRBV3-1 (or the pseudogene TRBV3-2) and TRBJ2-1, with 14 bases fitting TRBD2. The CDR3 totals 16 residues. The germline V gene has CDR1 LGHDT and CDR2 YNNKEL (reference sequence). Losses at the gene ends were 2 bases for V and 6 bases for J; bases not matched to a gene: 3.